This TCR beta chain stems from a study of STAT5B mutations in CD4+ large granular lymphocyte leukemia. Looking at the study overall: Among healthy donors, a particular HLA allele went with more CDR3 'QG' motifs. Study-level results: Without HLA matching, higher CD4+ than CD8+ T-LGLL clonality could reflect small sample size. Patient CD4-sorted repertoires stayed more clonal than healthy ones after leukemic-clone removal.

The V end lost 6 bases, the J end lost 8 bases, and 17 bases lay between the germline ends. The CDR3 contains 14 residues. In germline, CDR1 is LNHDA, CDR2 SQIVND (reference sequence). On this clone: The antigen remains undetermined.

Original handling: Productive clonotypes were detectable down to 2.59 x 10-5 frequency. Sequencing was performed with immunoSEQ multiplex PCR; in TCRdb, only in-frame clones are kept and a portion is missing. V and J calls and clone size are given by that table; D and trimming were obtained from the DNA. The sample shows some 30,000 clones, roughly 74% of them seen only once. The sequenced material came from CD4+ T cells from blood buffy coats. The TCR originated in a human donor in good health. V and J are TRBV19 and TRBJ2-1; weak D call: TRBD2 (6 bases). The CDR3: CASRSPRGYDEQFF. The CDR3 DNA reads TGTGCCAGTAGATCCCCCCGGGGGTACGATGAGCAGTTCTTC.